The present entry profiles one T cell receptor beta chain with its context. Its target is unknown. The germline CDR1 and CDR2 sequences are SGHNT and YENEEA. Trimming cost V 7 bases and J 4 bases, with 9 bases left between them. This CDR3 is 12 amino acids long. These data come from a study of identical twins. Template switching created a universal primer site, and the cDNA included unique molecular identifiers. TCRdb redid the calling of the 5' RACE reads with MiXCR, one entry per CDR3 protein. The sample lists 600,000 to 850,000 distinct CDR3 sequences; approximately 18% were seen once. Overall study findings and caveats: Conclusions relied on cross-sectional statistical analysis, not following the same donors.

In addition, the sample was reused for a study of T cells expressing NK-cell markers. That report adds: Of eight sequenced donors, seven were HCMV-seropositive and one HCMV-seronegative. Among four donors, these clonotypes also ranked first in the CD3+CD56-NKG2C+ fraction.

The V gene is TRBV11-3, the J gene TRBJ2-3, with a tentative D call TRBD2 (7 bases). The TCR was taken from a young woman in good health. Specimen: PBMCs. The CDR3 here is CASTGGPDTQYF. CDR3 nucleotides: TGTGCCAGCACCGGGGGGCCAGATACGCAGTATTTT.